Sequencing of this T cell receptor (beta chain) was carried out in a study of T cells in Graves' hyperthyroidism and ophthalmopathy. Study-level information: Any treatment followed the collection of peripheral blood at initial diagnosis. The study's findings and limits: Blood samples included most of the expanded thyroid clonotypes exceeding 0.001.

This CDR3 contains 15 residues. Trimming at V came to 7 bases and at J to 4 bases, leaving 10 bases not matched to a gene. RNA transcripts provided the source from which TCR beta CDR3 regions were amplified. Initially, a first-round RT-PCR of the TCR CDR3 employed the HTBI primer set. Each CDR3 protein gets one entry after TCRdb re-called the multiplex PCR reads with MiXCR. The sample contains 350,000 to 400,000 distinct CDR3 sequences, under 15% of which appear only once. This clonotype was recorded at least ten times. Its antigen remains unidentified. Recently diagnosed hyperthyroidism of less than 2 months' duration affected patients aged 18 to 65. Reasons for excluding patients were uncontrolled infection, other autoimmune disease, pregnancy or lactation.

This receptor was taken from a woman aged 25-40 years with Graves' hyperthyroidism. Sequences were obtained from blood. This rearrangement joins TRBV12-3 or TRBV12-4 to TRBJ2-5, with 9 bases that match TRBD1. CDR3 protein: CASNAGTGRRETQYF. The DNA for the CDR3 is TGTGCCAGCAACGCCGGGACAGGGAGGAGAGAGACCCAGTACTTC.